This TCR beta chain is drawn from a study of T cell responses to AZD1222 COVID-19 vaccine. Method: immunoSEQ multiplex PCR; TCRdb's copy keeps in-frame clones and lacks some. The sample has some 150,000 clones; about nine tenths are singletons. The V end lost 0 bases, the J end lost 5 bases, and 4 bases lay between the germline ends. In germline, CDR1 is SGHNT, CDR2 YENEEA. The CDR3 spans 13 residues. J is TRBJ2-2 and V is TRBV11-3, with D hard to call. This sequence was found in an adult in good health. The input for sequencing was peripheral blood, taken on day 0 of MenACWY control vaccination. The CDR3 DNA follows: TGTGCCAGCAGCTTAGAAGGGACCGGGGAGCTGTTTTTT. Translated: CASSLEGTGELFF. Looking up the rest from reference TRBV11-3 and TRBJ2-2 gives the full variable domain: EAGVVQSPRYKIIEKKQPVAFWCNPISGHNTLYWYLQNLGQGPELLIRYENEEAVDDSQLPKDRFSAERLKGVDSTLKIQPAELGDSAVYLCASSLEGTGELFFGEGSRLTVL.